This TCR beta chain appears in the sequencing data of a study of T cell repertoires in cytomegalovirus infection. On the study more broadly: Both recently identified HLA-C-restricted and well-studied HLA-B-restricted CMV epitopes were used in the study. Public TCR beta signatures provided an indication of both CMV infection and a matching HLA type.

Findings and limits, study-wide: Cumulated frequencies of public TCR beta families served to identify carriers of CMV plus the relevant HLA. Dominant in the ex vivo response were TCR beta clonotypes restricted by HLA-C and specific for CMV.

Ten or more counts support this clonotype. Its cognate antigen is unknown. TCRdb fed the reads into MiXCR, producing one record per CDR3 protein. This table has about 770,000 distinct CDR3 sequences, about 28% appearing once. Germline values: CDR1 MDHEN, CDR2 SYDVKM. CDR3 length: 13 amino acids. V lost 11 bases to trimming and J lost 1 base, with 9 bases between them. The chain recombines TRBV28 with TRBJ2-6, with D perhaps matching TRBD1 or TRBD2 (6 bases each). The sample in question was cultured CD8+ T cells from PBMCs, obtained from culture after CMV antigen stimulation. The receptor comes from a human donor in good health (CMV status not recorded). Some clones in this sample may be carry-over from other donors' samples. The CDR3 coding sequence is TGTGCCGGAGGGGGTTCTGGGGCCAACGTCCTGACTTTC. Amino acid sequence: CAGGGSGANVLTF.